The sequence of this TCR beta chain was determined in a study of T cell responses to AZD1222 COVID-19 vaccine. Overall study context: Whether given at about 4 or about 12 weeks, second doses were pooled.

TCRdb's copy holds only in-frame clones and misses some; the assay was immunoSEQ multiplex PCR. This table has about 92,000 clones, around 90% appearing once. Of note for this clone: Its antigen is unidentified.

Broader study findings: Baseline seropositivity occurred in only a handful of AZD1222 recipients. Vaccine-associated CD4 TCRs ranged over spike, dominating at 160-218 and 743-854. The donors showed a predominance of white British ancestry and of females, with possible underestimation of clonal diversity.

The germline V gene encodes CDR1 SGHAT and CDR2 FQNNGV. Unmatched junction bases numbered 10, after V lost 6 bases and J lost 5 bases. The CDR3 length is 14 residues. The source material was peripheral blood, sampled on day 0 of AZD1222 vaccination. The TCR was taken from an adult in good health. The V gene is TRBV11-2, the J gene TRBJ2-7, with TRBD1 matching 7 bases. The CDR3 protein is CASRPQQGWHEQYF. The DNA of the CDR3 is TGTGCCAGCAGACCCCAACAGGGGTGGCACGAGCAGTACTTC.